These 27 T cell receptor beta chains were all obtained from the same sample, sequenced in a study of shared clonotypes between healthy human individuals. Libraries were prepared by immunoSEQ multiplex PCR; TCRdb keeps only in-frame clonotypes and omits some of them. The sample lists around 1.9 million clones, roughly 95% occurring once. Positively selected for CCR7, the CD45RO-negative cells used as naive CD8 cells excluded terminally differentiated effector memory CD45RA+ cells. Sequencing was performed on naive CD8+ T cells from PBMCs. All receptors derive from a man aged 18 to 30 in good health. Some clones in this sample may be carry-over from other donors' samples.

CDR3 in DNA: TGTGCCAGCAGCCCCAGAAGCACAATAGAGCCCCAGCATTTT. It is translated as CASSPRSTIEPQHF. The rearrangement joins TRBV5-8 to TRBJ1-5; no definite D call. Deletions cut 4 bases from V and 8 bases from J, with 16 bases between. Germline CDR1 is SGHTS and CDR2 is YDEGEE. The CDR3 extends over 14 amino acids.

This clone has only one observation. V is TRBV29-1 and J is TRBJ1-3; D gene ambiguous. The CDR3 sequence is 15 residues long. With 3 bases removed from V and 0 bases from J, the gap between germline ends came to 12 bases. CDR1 is SQVTM and CDR2 is ANQGSEA in the germline V gene. CDR3 sequence: CSVEDGKSSGNTIYF. CDR3 bases: TGCAGCGTTGAGGACGGAAAAAGCTCTGGAAACACCATATATTTT. Drawing the rest from reference TRBV29-1 and TRBJ1-3, the complete variable domain is SAVISQKPSRDICQRGTSLTIQCQVDSQVTMMFWYRQQPGQSLTLIATANQGSEATYESGFVIDKFPISRPNLTFSTLTVSNMSPEDSSIYLCSVEDGKSSGNTIYFGEGSWLTVV.

This chain connects TRBV4-3 to TRBJ1-5; weak D call: TRBD1 (6 bases). V lost 0 bases and J lost 3, with 15 bases in between. The CDR3 length is 17 residues. CDR1 LGHNA and CDR2 YSLEER come from the germline V gene. The CDR3 sequence: CASSQDWGGTFNQPQHF. In nucleotides, the CDR3 is TGCGCCAGCAGCCAAGATTGGGGGGGCACCTTCAATCAGCCCCAGCATTTT.

This chain connects TRBV9 to TRBJ2-5, with D perhaps matching TRBD2 (5 bases). V lost 4 bases and J lost 9, with 19 bases in between. Germline V gives CDR1 SGDLS, CDR2 YYNGEE. The CDR3 has 14 amino acids. The CDR3 protein is CASSLQKTPGAQYF. In DNA form, the CDR3 reads TGTGCCAGCAGCTTACAAAAGACGCCCGGGGCCCAGTACTTC.

The chain has TRBV28 and TRBJ2-2; D unresolved. CDR1 and CDR2 from the germline V gene are MDHEN and SYDVKM. Trimming removed 2 bases from V and 6 bases from J, with 10 bases in between. The CDR3 sequence is 14 residues long. CDR3 in amino acids: CASSLALAPGELFF. CDR3 DNA: TGTGCCAGCAGTTTAGCTTTGGCGCCCGGGGAGCTGTTTTTT.

Comment on this clone: The identical CDR3 is also encoded by other nucleotide sequences in the sample. The chain couples TRBV5-1 to TRBJ2-5; TRBD1 matches 10 bases. Trimming at V came to 1 base and at J to 5 bases, leaving 5 bases not matched to a gene. CDR1 is SGHRS and CDR2 is YFSETQ in the germline V gene. CDR3 length equals 15 residues. The CDR3 protein is CASSLMGQGLETQYF. The CDR3 region has the DNA TGCGCCAGCAGCTTGATGGGACAGGGGTTGGAGACCCAGTACTTC.

The J gene is TRBJ1-4, the V gene TRBV28; D perhaps matches TRBD1 (5 bases). The CDR3 extends over 19 amino acids. CDR1 is MDHEN, CDR2 SYDVKM, per germline. Trimming stripped 2 bases from V and 0 bases from J, with 19 bases between. The CDR3 nucleotides are TGTGCCAGCAGTTTAATGTACGGGGCAGATTCATCAACTAATGAAAAACTGTTTTTT. Residues: CASSLMYGADSSTNEKLFF.

This chain links TRBV27 with TRBJ2-1, with TRBD2 matching 10 bases. The V gene end was trimmed by 3 bases and the J gene end by 9 bases; junction bases not matched to a gene: 5. Germline V lookup: CDR1 MNHEY, CDR2 SMNVEV (reference sequence). This CDR3 is 14 amino acids long. The CDR3 loop reads CASSLASGSFEQFF. In nucleotides, the CDR3 is TGTGCCAGCAGTTTGGCTAGCGGGAGCTTTGAGCAGTTCTTC.

This clone is a singleton in its sample. Other nucleotide sequences from this sample produce the same CDR3. The chain employs TRBV7-9 and TRBJ2-1; no firm D call. The CDR3 length is 10 residues. Trimming shortened V by 3 bases and J by 10 bases, and 4 bases separated the two germline ends. From germline, CDR1 is SEHNR and CDR2 FQNEAQ (reference sequence). CDR3 bases: TGTGCCAGCAGCTTGGGGGAGCAGTTCTTC. Translating gives CASSLGEQFF.

This clone came up once. The rearrangement uses TRBV6-5 and TRBJ1-5; TRBD1 is a possible D gene (5 bases). The CDR3 runs to 15 residues. Germline lookup yields CDR1 MNHEY and CDR2 SVGAGI. Trimming removed 6 bases from V and 0 bases from J, with 12 bases in between. The CDR3 DNA reads as TGTGCCAGCAGATTGGACACCTATAGCAATCAGCCCCAGCATTTT. Its protein product is CASRLDTYSNQPQHF.

Concerning this clone: Other DNA sequences in the sample encode the same CDR3. This chain uses TRBV7-9 with TRBJ2-1; tentatively, D is TRBD2 (6 bases). With 5 bases removed from V and 7 bases from J, the gap between germline ends came to 12 bases. Looked up from germline, CDR1 is SEHNR and CDR2 is FQNEAQ (reference sequence). The CDR3 length is 13 residues. The CDR3 here is CASSPGGGNEQFF. The CDR3 bases are TGTGCCAGCAGCCCCGGTGGGGGGAATGAGCAGTTCTTC.

The V call is TRBV27, the J call TRBJ1-1, with D hard to call. In germline, CDR1 is MNHEY, CDR2 SMNVEV (reference sequence). This CDR3 has 14 residues. V dropped 6 bases and J dropped 0 bases, with 11 bases sitting between them. DNA of the CDR3: TGTGCCAGCAGCCCTTACAACTTGAACACTGAAGCTTTCTTT. Protein product: CASSPYNLNTEAFF.

This sequence joins TRBV5-4 and TRBJ2-1; 12 bases line up with TRBD2. CDR1 SGHNT and CDR2 YYREEE come from the germline V gene (reference sequence). This CDR3 is 19 amino acids long. The J segment lost 1 base and the V segment lost 0 bases, leaving 8 bases of the junction unmatched. In DNA, the CDR3 is TGTGCCAGCAGCTTGGCCGTACTAGCGGGAGGTTCTTCCTACAATGAGCAGTTCTTC. It codes for CASSLAVLAGGSSYNEQFF. The whole variable domain, filled in from reference TRBV5-4 and TRBJ2-1, reads ETGVTQSPTHLIKTRGQQVTLRCSSQSGHNTVSWYQQALGQGPQFIFQYYREEENGRGNFPPRFSGLQFPNYSSELNVNALELDDSALYLCASSLAVLAGGSSYNEQFFGPGTRLTVL.

This rearrangement joins TRBV11-2 to TRBJ2-7; a weak D match, TRBD2 (6 bases). Trimming removed 3 bases from V and 0 bases from J, with 9 bases in between. The germline CDR1 and CDR2 sequences are SGHAT and FQNNGV. The CDR3 has 14 amino acids. CDR3 residues: CASSLEGYSYEQYF. CDR3 coding DNA: TGTGCCAGCAGCTTGGAGGGATACTCCTACGAGCAGTACTTC.

The chain combines TRBV7-9 with TRBJ2-5; perhaps TRBD1 as D (5 bases). Germline V CDR1 and CDR2: SEHNR, FQNEAQ (reference sequence). With 2 bases removed from V and 2 bases from J, the gap between germline ends came to 9 bases. The CDR3 spans 14 residues. The CDR3 coding sequence is TGTGCCAGCAGCTTAAGGGGAAGACAAGAGACCCAGTACTTC. Translation gives CASSLRGRQETQYF.

V usage is TRBV7-6 and J usage is TRBJ1-3; TRBD1 might be the D (6 bases). There are 16 residues in the CDR3. The germline V gene encodes CDR1 SGHVS and CDR2 FNYEAQ. Deletions cut 5 bases from V and 2 bases from J, with 16 bases between. CDR3 protein: CASSEQGNGAGNTIYF. The CDR3 DNA follows: TGTGCCAGCAGCGAGCAGGGGAACGGGGCTGGAAACACCATATATTTT.

This clone was seen only once. The chain carries TRBV19 and TRBJ2-7; D assignment may be TRBD1 or TRBD2 (5 bases each). Trimming took 6 bases from V and 0 from J, leaving 15 bases between them. CDR1 is LNHDA and CDR2 is SQIVND in the germline V gene (reference sequence). CDR3 length equals 15 residues. The CDR3 DNA reads TGTGCCAGTAGGGGCCGGGGACCGCACTCCTACGAGCAGTACTTC. It codes for CASRGRGPHSYEQYF.

This chain uses TRBV19 with TRBJ2-1, with TRBD2 matching 8 bases. There are 16 residues in the CDR3. Germline V gene lookup returns CDR1 LNHDA and CDR2 SQIVND (reference sequence). The V and J ends lost 8 bases and 1 base, in that order; junction bases with no gene match: 10. The CDR3 loop reads CASGLVSSGSYNEQFF. CDR3 coding DNA: TGTGCCAGTGGACTGGTGTCTAGCGGGTCCTACAATGAGCAGTTCTTC.

This chain connects TRBV27 to TRBJ1-1, with D possibly TRBD1 on 5 matching bases. CDR3 length equals 12 residues. Trimming removed 5 bases at V and 7 bases at J, with 11 bases between. The V gene's germline CDR1 is MNHEY and CDR2 SMNVEV (reference sequence). This CDR3 reads CASSPQGVEAFF. In DNA, the CDR3 is TGTGCCAGCAGTCCTCAGGGAGTTGAAGCTTTCTTT.

The rearrangement links TRBV4-3 to TRBJ2-3, with D possibly TRBD2 on 5 matching bases. Germline V gene data show CDR1 as LGHNA and CDR2 as YSLEER. Trimming left V 5 bases short and J 6 bases short, with 6 bases between. This CDR3 has 11 amino acids. This CDR3 is CASSGGDTQYF. CDR3 nucleotides: TGCGCCAGCAGCGGCGGGGATACGCAGTATTTT.

The rearrangement joins TRBV7-3 to TRBJ2-2, with 10 bases fitting TRBD2. Germline V CDR1 and CDR2: SGHTA, FQGTGA. CDR3 length equals 14 residues. V lost 6 bases to trimming and J lost 4 bases; unmatched junction nucleotides: 2. The CDR3 DNA is TGTGCCAGCAGTTGGACTAGCGGCACCGGGGAGCTGTTTTTT. Translating gives CASSWTSGTGELFF.

The chain uses TRBV27 and TRBJ2-1; TRBD1 agrees at 8 bases. This CDR3 contains 15 residues. The ends lost 4 bases at V and 2 bases at J; junction bases unmatched: 4. Germline CDR1 and CDR2: MNHEY and SMNVEV (reference sequence). Here the CDR3 DNA reads TGTGCCAGCAGTTACACAGGGGGGCCCTACAATGAGCAGTTCTTC. Protein: CASSYTGGPYNEQFF.

The chain combines TRBV13 with TRBJ2-7; no reliable D call. V was shortened by 4 bases and J by 0 bases, with 16 bases between the two germline ends. The CDR3 totals 16 residues. Germline V gene sequence: CDR1 PRHDT, CDR2 FYEKMQ (reference sequence). The CDR3 DNA reads TGTGCCAGCAGCTATGGGCTGGCAGGTGGCTCCTACGAGCAGTACTTC. Translated, it gives CASSYGLAGGSYEQYF.

Comment on this clone: In the same sample, other DNA sequences code for this CDR3. This chain uses TRBV9 with TRBJ2-7; maybe TRBD1 (7 bases). The CDR3 spans 14 residues. Trimming took 4 bases from V and 3 from J, leaving 14 bases between them. Germline CDR1 reads SGDLS; CDR2 reads YYNGEE. CDR3 amino acids: CASSPRDRLYEQYF. The CDR3, as DNA: TGTGCCAGCAGCCCGCGGGACAGACTCTACGAGCAGTACTTC.

The chain carries TRBV19 and TRBJ2-1; maybe TRBD2 (6 bases). The CDR3 is 18 amino acids. CDR1 and CDR2 (germline): LNHDA, SQIVND (reference sequence). Trimming shortened V by 4 bases and J by 2 bases, and 21 bases separated the two germline ends. Here the CDR3 DNA reads TGTGCCAGTAGTACGTCCCGGGACTCGTACACGACCTACAATGAGCAGTTCTTC. Amino acids: CASSTSRDSYTTYNEQFF.

The genes are TRBV9 and TRBJ2-7, with 8 bases that match TRBD1. The V gene end was trimmed by 4 bases and the J gene end by 1 base; junction bases not matched to a gene: 7. This CDR3 has 15 residues. Germline assignment: CDR1 SGDLS and CDR2 YYNGEE. The CDR3 here is CASSLGTGGSYEQYF. Written as DNA, the CDR3 is TGTGCCAGCAGCCTTGGGACAGGCGGGTCCTACGAGCAGTACTTC.

The V and J genes are TRBV7-9 and TRBJ2-2; 7 bases are a match to TRBD1. Germline V gene lookup returns CDR1 SEHNR and CDR2 FQNEAQ (reference sequence). The V segment lost 7 bases and the J segment 7 bases; nucleotides outside the gene matches: 18. The CDR3 covers 17 residues. Here the CDR3 reads CASITPRQGEFFGELFF. The DNA of the CDR3 is TGTGCCAGCATCACGCCCAGGCAGGGGGAATTTTTCGGGGAGCTGTTTTTT. The full variable domain, its missing parts supplied by reference TRBV7-9 and TRBJ2-2, is DTGVSQNPRHKITKRGQNVTFRCDPISEHNRLYWYRQTLGQGPEFLTYFQNEAQLEKSRLLSDRFSAERPKGSFSTLEIQRTEQGDSAMYLCASITPRQGEFFGELFFGEGSRLTVL.